The clone carrying this T cell receptor beta chain was picked up a small number of times. The data originate from a study of T cell repertoires in aging, cancer and after chemotherapy. Study summary: Chronic lymphocytic leukemia patients on fludarabine- or bendamustine-based regimens gave paired samples before and after chemotherapy. The full dataset contained several million TCR reads.

The template was genomic DNA from peripheral blood, not RNA. A mixed TRB-A/B primer pool amplified rearranged TRB by multiplex touch-down PCR. TCRdb fed the multiplex PCR reads into MiXCR, producing one record per CDR3 protein. Seen here are under 7,000 distinct CDR3 sequences, about 32% observed once, and the top ten hold approximately 30%. V was clipped by 6 bases and J by 5 bases, with 15 bases between them. The CDR3 length is 14 residues. CDR1 MNHEY and CDR2 SMNVEV come from the germline V gene (reference sequence). J is TRBJ2-3 and V is TRBV27, with a weak D call TRBD2 (6 bases). This TCR derives from a human donor with a blood cancer. Input material: blood. CDR3 nucleotide sequence: TGTGCCAGCAGCCGTTCGTTGGGAGGAGATACGCAGTATTTT. Residues: CASSRSLGGDTQYF.